This entry is about one T cell receptor beta chain. This clone showed up just a few times. It lacks a known antigen. No clone much larger than this one lies a single base away; base qualities are absent. The record originates from a study of neoadjuvant anti-PD-1 for oral cavity cancer (dated by TCRdb to about 2021). At the level of the whole study: Three to four biweekly doses of nivolumab at 3 mg/kg were mostly administered to patients before curative-intent surgical resection. Patients without progression received a fourth nivolumab dose around day 43 and underwent definitive surgical resection on days 50-56. Under RECIST 1.1, a patient counted as a responder if showing complete response, partial response or stable disease, and as a non-responder if showing progression. There were roughly 11 patients in the parent correlative cohort, and the response rate was 33%.

The time point label of this sample denotes: after neoadjuvant nivolumab, at surgical resection. The patients had newly diagnosed stage II-IVA oral cavity squamous cell carcinoma and had not received any prior systemic or radiation treatment. The cohort was made up of patients with locally advanced, HPV-negative oral cavity squamous cell carcinoma. The samples were obtained from a longitudinal correlative study of a single-arm phase II trial testing neoadjuvant nivolumab in oral cavity squamous cell carcinoma. Subject-matched pre- and post-treatment PBMCs and tumors from three responders and three non-responders underwent genomic DNA-based TCRbeta sequencing. For tumor tissue, genomic DNA extraction relied on the Maxwell RSC DNA from Tissue kit. Relative to germline, V is 1 base shorter and J is 9 bases shorter, with 8 bases between their ends. Looking up the germline V gene yields CDR1 SGHDT and CDR2 YYEEEE. The CDR3, from cysteine to phenylalanine, totals 12 residues. The CDR3 DNA has 36 bases and is translated from base 1.

General conclusions and limits of the study: Only a few patients per response group were included in the TCR analyses, and the authors called for validation in larger cohorts. A higher pretreatment blood Treg/Th17 ratio correlated with both higher pretreatment blood TCRbeta clonality and lower post-treatment tumor TCRbeta clonality. Greater tumor shrinkage correlated with larger post-treatment sizes of preexisting intratumoral clones, which suggests that expansion of preexisting clones contributed to response.

Survey sequencing of tumors used two replicates per sample, and the tumor libraries mostly started from around 4.8 ug of input genomic DNA. The immunoSEQ hsTCRbeta kit was used to prepare TCRbeta libraries according to the manufacturer's instructions. Sequencing of the completed libraries took place using an Illumina NovaSeq 6000 S4 flow cell after they had been pooled to roughly 2.9 nM. In the paper's pipeline: The immunoSEQ Analyzer handled quality control and preprocessing of the raw data. The analysis was restricted to productive rearrangements, with each unique CDR3 amino acid sequence defining a clonotype. Repertoire clonality was estimated as the Gini-Simpson index, computed with the R package tcR. Student's t test was used to compare Gini indices, while Pearson correlation assessed associations with tumor size change. TCRdb retrieved this table from immuneACCESS and kept in-frame rearrangements only. Not all clones are present; in checked studies, unresolved V genes account for under half, and no reason is known for the remainder. Clone size and the V and J calls come from that table; the DNA yielded D and trimming. This sample holds tens of thousands of clones; about 27% were observed only once. Clones ranked in the top ten supply 15% to 20% of the sample.

Sequencing was performed on tumor tissue, taken after nivolumab (anti-PD-1) treatment. The V and J genes are TRBV5-6 and TRBJ2-1, with the D gene uncertain. This receptor was taken from a person between 40 and 85 years old with oral cavity squamous cell carcinoma. The nucleotides read TGTGCCAGCAGCTTGTCTTCGGGTGAGCAGTTCTTC. It encodes CASSLSSGEQFF.